This T cell receptor beta chain was captured by sequencing in a study of T cells after posttransplantation cyclophosphamide. Findings and caveats of the study: TRB overlap between skin or GI tissue T cells and blood was limited. Donor-recipient repertoire similarity was low at 1-2 months, rising over year one. TRB clonality was highly associated with recipient CMV seropositivity and reactivation.

Method: immunoSEQ multiplex PCR; TCRdb's copy keeps in-frame clones and lacks some. This sample has about 24,000 clones, with more than 75% found just once. Points on this clone: Its antigen is unidentified.

The sample taken for sequencing was PBMCs. The origin of this receptor is a woman aged 60-70 years with a blood cancer, CMV-positive, and with a related stem cell donor.

The chain's CDR3 is CASSQQGLNEQFF. The CDR3 DNA reads as TGTGCCAGCTCACAACAGGGGCTCAATGAGCAGTTCTTC. This chain joins TRBV18 and TRBJ2-1, with 7 bases lining up with TRBD1. The CDR3 length is 13 residues. With V trimmed by 4 bases and J by 6 bases, 3 bases remained unmatched. The germline V gene has CDR1 KGHSH and CDR2 LQKENI.